The next 20 T cell receptor beta chains were all read from a single sample in a study of T cell changes during pregnancy in multiple sclerosis. The protocol was immunoSEQ multiplex PCR, while the TCRdb copy is restricted to in-frame clones and leaves out a portion. The table lists about 50,000 clones, approximately 94% of them singletons, with roughly 0.36% in the top ten. Sequenced material: CD4+ T cells from peripheral blood mononuclear cells, taken before pregnancy. Every receptor here comes from a female donor with multiple sclerosis, enrolled in a pregnancy study.

The chain employs TRBV7-2 and TRBJ2-1, with 8 bases aligning to TRBD2. Trimming removed 2 bases from V and 2 bases from J; junction bases left unmatched: 5. CDR3 size: 16 residues. Germline V gene sequence: CDR1 SGHTA, CDR2 FQGNSA. CDR3 nucleotides: TGTGCCAGCAGCTTAAGTCTAGCGGGCGCCTACAATGAGCAGTTCTTC. Its protein product is CASSLSLAGAYNEQFF. The whole variable domain, remainder taken from reference TRBV7-2 and TRBJ2-1, is GAGVSQSPSNKVTEKGKDVELRCDPISGHTALYWYRQSLGQGLEFLIYFQGNSAPDKSGLPSDRFSAERTGGSVSTLTIQRTQQEDSAVYLCASSLSLAGAYNEQFFGPGTRLTVL.

This rearrangement joins TRBV5-1 to TRBJ2-5, with 10 nucleotides matching TRBD2. This CDR3 region has 17 residues. V was pared by 0 bases and J by 2 bases, with 7 bases of the junction left unmatched. CDR1 is SGHRS and CDR2 is YFSETQ in the germline V gene. CDR3 sequence reads: CASSLDLAGVGQETQYF. The CDR3 DNA sequence: TGCGCCAGCAGCTTGGATCTAGCGGGAGTTGGGCAAGAGACCCAGTACTTC.

This sequence joins TRBV15 and TRBJ2-1, with D possibly TRBD2 on 6 matching bases. V was shortened by 0 bases and J by 6 bases, with 15 bases between the two germline ends. The CDR3 runs 16 residues. Germline loops: CDR1 LNHNV, CDR2 YYDKDF (reference sequence). The CDR3 DNA reads as TGTGCCACCAGCAGAGAGGATTTGCTAGCGAGCAATGAGCAGTTCTTC. This codes for CATSREDLLASNEQFF.

V gene TRBV29-1 combines with J gene TRBJ2-1, with 12 bases that match TRBD2. CDR1 and CDR2 (germline): SQVTM, ANQGSEA. V lost 4 bases and J lost 3; bases outside the gene matches: 1. The CDR3 covers 14 residues. The CDR3 DNA reads TGCAGCGTTGCGACTAGCGGGAGCTACAATGAGCAGTTCTTC. It specifies CSVATSGSYNEQFF.

The chain uses TRBV7-2 and TRBJ2-7; weak D call: TRBD2 (6 bases). Trimming left V 5 bases short and J 2 bases short, with 13 bases between. Germline loops: CDR1 SGHTA, CDR2 FQGNSA. The CDR3 runs 14 residues. This CDR3 reads CASSLRDFAYEQYF. DNA of the CDR3: TGTGCCAGCAGCCTCCGGGACTTTGCCTACGAGCAGTACTTC.

The V call is TRBV10-3, the J call TRBJ2-7; TRBD2 might be the D (6 bases). This CDR3 contains 15 residues. The germline gives CDR1 ENHRY, CDR2 SYGVKD. V shed 5 bases and J shed 6 bases, with 20 bases lying between them. CDR3: CAISLGGEVALEQYF. CDR3 DNA: TGTGCCATCAGTCTCGGAGGGGAGGTTGCCCTCGAGCAGTACTTC.

V usage is TRBV10-1 and J usage is TRBJ2-1, with D tentatively TRBD2 (6 bases). The CDR3 consists of 15 residues. With 5 bases removed from V and 3 bases from J, the gap between germline ends came to 14 bases. CDR1 and CDR2 (germline): WNHNN, SYGVQD (reference sequence). As DNA, the CDR3 is TGCGCCAGCAGTCCTTTTAGCGGACACTACAATGAGCAGTTCTTC. Translating it yields CASSPFSGHYNEQFF.

This chain connects TRBV9 to TRBJ2-6; 8 positions match TRBD2. The CDR3 loop spans 18 amino acids. V trimming: 2 bases; J trimming: 0 bases; junction bases outside the gene matches: 7. Germline V gene sequence: CDR1 SGDLS, CDR2 YYNGEE. The CDR3 DNA follows: TGTGCCAGCAGCGTCTCGGGGGGGAGACGCTCTGGGGCCAACGTCCTGACTTTC. It yields the protein CASSVSGGRRSGANVLTF.

The rearrangement links TRBV19 to TRBJ2-7; a possible D gene is TRBD1 (6 bases). CDR1 is LNHDA and CDR2 is SQIVND in the germline V gene (reference sequence). V lost 5 bases, J lost 4 bases, and 9 bases lay in between. The CDR3 length is 12 residues. The CDR3 region is CASSGTGYEQYF. DNA for the CDR3: TGTGCCAGTAGTGGCACAGGGTACGAGCAGTACTTC.

The chain is built from TRBV11-1 and TRBJ1-1, with D unclear. The CDR3 loop spans 15 amino acids. Trimming pared 0 bases from V and 4 bases from J, leaving 12 bases between. The V gene's germline CDR1 is SGHAT and CDR2 FQDESV (reference sequence). For the CDR3, the DNA is TGTGCCAGCAGCTTAGCGGCCGACGAGGGCACTGAAGCTTTCTTT. As protein: CASSLAADEGTEAFF.

J is TRBJ1-4 and V is TRBV14, with TRBD1 as a possible D gene (6 bases). The CDR3 consists of 15 residues. The germline V gene encodes CDR1 SGHDN and CDR2 FVKESK. V was shortened by 6 bases and J by 5 bases, with 16 bases between the two germline ends. The CDR3 nucleotides are TGTGCCAGCAGTTCGGTCCGGACAGCGAATGAAAAACTGTTTTTT. Protein product: CASSSVRTANEKLFF.

This rearrangement joins TRBV19 to TRBJ1-2, with a tentative D call TRBD1 (5 bases). CDR3 length: 13 amino acids. The ends were cut back, 3 bases at V and 3 bases at J, with 8 bases in the middle. Germline values: CDR1 LNHDA, CDR2 SQIVND (reference sequence). The CDR3 coding sequence is TGTGCCAGTAGTATGCTGACAGACTATGGCTACACCTTC. Its protein product is CASSMLTDYGYTF.

This clone was recorded once. The chain employs TRBV19 and TRBJ2-5; tentative D call: TRBD1 (6 bases). Germline values: CDR1 LNHDA, CDR2 SQIVND (reference sequence). V was clipped by 7 bases and J by 2 bases, with 17 bases between them. The CDR3 has 15 amino acids. In DNA form, the CDR3 reads TGTGCCAGTACCCCCAGGGGCAGCCTTCAAGAGACCCAGTACTTC. Encoded protein: CASTPRGSLQETQYF.

The chain recombines TRBV6-4 with TRBJ2-2, with D maybe TRBD2 (6 bases). V was cut by 6 bases and J by 6 bases, with 14 bases left in between. The CDR3 has 14 residues. CDR1 and CDR2 from the germline V gene are MRHNA and SNTAGT. The CDR3 region is CASRPTREAGELFF. The CDR3 DNA reads as TGTGCCAGCAGGCCAACGAGGGAGGCCGGGGAGCTGTTTTTT.

For the CDR3, the DNA is TGTGCCAGCAGTTTCTTGGGACTAGCGGGAGGGAACACCGGGGAGCTGTTTTTT. Its protein product is CASSFLGLAGGNTGELFF. This chain links TRBV28 with TRBJ2-2, with 15 bases matching TRBD2. The CDR3 covers 18 residues. The V gene end was trimmed by 3 bases and the J gene end by 1 base; junction bases not matched to a gene: 3. Germline V gene data show CDR1 as MDHEN and CDR2 as SYDVKM.

This sequence joins TRBV28 and TRBJ1-1; D not resolved. The germline V gene has CDR1 MDHEN and CDR2 SYDVKM. V gave up 2 bases and J gave up 4 bases, with 11 bases separating them. CDR3 length: 14 residues. The CDR3 region has the DNA TGTGCCAGCAGTTTAAGGAGACCGGGCACTGAAGCTTTCTTT. It yields the protein CASSLRRPGTEAFF.

The chain carries TRBV6-1 and TRBJ2-2; 8 bases agree with TRBD1. The CDR3 loop spans 14 amino acids. V lost 6 bases and J lost 7; bases outside the gene matches: 7. Germline V CDR1 and CDR2: MNHNS, SASEGT. This CDR3 is CASRDRDVIGELFF. As DNA, the CDR3 is TGTGCCAGCAGGGACAGGGACGTTATCGGGGAGCTGTTTTTT.

The table lists this clone with a count of one. The chain has TRBV5-4 and TRBJ2-1; the D gene is possibly TRBD1 (5 bases). CDR1 is SGHNT and CDR2 is YYREEE in the germline V gene (reference sequence). This CDR3 is built from 15 residues. The V and J ends lost 4 bases and 1 base respectively, with 12 bases between them. Written as DNA, the CDR3 is TGTGCCAGCAGCCGACAGATCTTGTCCTACAATGAGCAGTTCTTC. It specifies CASSRQILSYNEQFF.

This clone came up once. V usage is TRBV2 and J usage is TRBJ1-3; 9 nucleotides match TRBD1. J gave up 8 bases and V 6 bases, and 11 bases lay outside the gene matches. CDR1 is SNHLY, CDR2 FYNNEI, per germline. The CDR3 spans 15 residues. CDR3 DNA: TGTGCCAGCAGAGCGGGACAGGGTCCTGCGGACACCATATATTTT. It encodes CASRAGQGPADTIYF.

This rearrangement joins TRBV5-6 to TRBJ2-5, with D perhaps matching TRBD1 (6 bases). The V and J ends lost 4 bases and 3 bases respectively, with 16 bases between them. There are 15 residues in the CDR3. Per germline, CDR1 SGHDT and CDR2 YYEEEE. The CDR3 DNA sequence: TGTGCCAGCAGCCTGCTCAGTTCAGGGGAAGAGACCCAGTACTTC. Amino acid sequence: CASSLLSSGEETQYF.